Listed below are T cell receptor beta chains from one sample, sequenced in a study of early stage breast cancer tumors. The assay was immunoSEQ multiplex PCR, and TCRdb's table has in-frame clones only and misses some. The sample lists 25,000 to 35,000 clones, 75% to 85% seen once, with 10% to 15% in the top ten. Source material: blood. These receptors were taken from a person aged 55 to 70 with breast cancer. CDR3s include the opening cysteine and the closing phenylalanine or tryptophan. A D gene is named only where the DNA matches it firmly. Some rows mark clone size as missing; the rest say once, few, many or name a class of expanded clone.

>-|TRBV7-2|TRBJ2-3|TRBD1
TGTGCCAGCAGCTTAACAGGGACAGCATACACAGATACGCAGTATTTT
CASSLTGTAYTDTQYF
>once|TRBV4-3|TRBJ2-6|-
TGCGCCAGCAGCCAAGTCCCAGGGGGGACGAGGGCCAACGTCCTGACTTTC
CASSQVPGGTRANVLTF
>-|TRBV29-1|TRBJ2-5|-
TGCAGCGTTGGAGGAATCCCAGAGACCCAGTACTTC
CSVGGIPETQYF
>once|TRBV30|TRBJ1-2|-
TGTGCCTGGAGGACGGGAGGGGACGGCTACACCTTC
CAWRTGGDGYTF
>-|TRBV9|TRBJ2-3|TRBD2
TGTGCCAGCAGCGTAGTGGCCAGCGGGAGGTTCAAAGATACGCAGTATTTT
CASSVVASGRFKDTQYF
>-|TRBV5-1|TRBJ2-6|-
TGCGCCAGCGGGTCGGGAGATGGGGCCAACGTCCTGACTTTC
CASGSGDGANVLTF
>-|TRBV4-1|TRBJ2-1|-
TGCGCCAGCAGCCAGTCGGAGGGTCCCTACAATGAGCAGTTCTTC
CASSQSEGPYNEQFF
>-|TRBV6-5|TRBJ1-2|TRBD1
TGTGCCAGCAGCCGGGACAGCGTACCCCGGGGCTACACCTTC
CASSRDSVPRGYTF
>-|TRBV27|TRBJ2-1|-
TGTGCCAGCACGGGAGACCGCTACAATGAGCAGTTCTTC
CASTGDRYNEQFF
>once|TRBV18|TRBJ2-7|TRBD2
TGTGCCAGCTCACCACCTCGGGGGGAAGGGCAGTACTTC
CASSPPRGEGQYF
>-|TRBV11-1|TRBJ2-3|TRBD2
TGTGCCAGCAGCTTAGGGGGACTAGCGGGAGAGACACCGTATTTT
CASSLGGLAGETPYF
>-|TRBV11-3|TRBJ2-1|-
TGTGCCAGCAGCTTCTCGGCTAGCTCCTACAATGAGCAGTTCTTC
CASSFSASSYNEQFF
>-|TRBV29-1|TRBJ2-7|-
TGCAGCGTGAAACAGGGCTACGAGCAGTACTTC
CSVKQGYEQYF
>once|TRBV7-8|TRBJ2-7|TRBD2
TGTGCCAGCAGCTTAGCGCAATGGGGACTAGCGGGGGAAACCTCCTACGAGCAGTACTTC
CASSLAQWGLAGETSYEQYF
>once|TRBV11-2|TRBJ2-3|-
TGTGCCAGCAGCCCTTGGGGGGTACCCACAGATACGCAGTATTTT
CASSPWGVPTDTQYF
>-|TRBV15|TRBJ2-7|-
TGTGCCACCAGCAGAGTCGGGGGCTCCTACGAGCAGTACTTC
CATSRVGGSYEQYF
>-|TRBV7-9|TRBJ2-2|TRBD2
TGTGCCAGCAGCTTTCGAGGTCCTAGCGGGATGACCGGGGAGCTGTTTTTT
CASSFRGPSGMTGELFF
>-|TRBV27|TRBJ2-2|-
TGTGCCAGCAGTTTACCGGGTTCAGGGTTTAGGGGCGGGGAGCTGTTTTTT
CASSLPGSGFRGGELFF
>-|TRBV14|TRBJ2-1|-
TGTGCCAGCAGCCAAGAAGGTGGGGGAGGCAGGTTGAATGAGCAGTTCTTC
CASSQEGGGGRLNEQFF
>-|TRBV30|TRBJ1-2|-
TGTGCCTGGATGGTCGGGGGTAACTATGGCTACACCTTC
CAWMVGGNYGYTF